This T cell receptor (beta chain) was captured by sequencing in a study of T cells expressing NK-cell markers. The wider study: The authors derived TCR beta repertoires from sorted CD3+CD56+NKG2C+, CD3+CD56+NKG2C- and CD3+CD56-NKG2C+ T cells.

TCRdb re-analyzed the 5' RACE reads; it lists each CDR3 protein once, without DNA. The sample totals about 390,000 distinct CDR3 sequences. The sequenced material came from blood T cells: a sorted CD56 or NKG2C T cell subset, CD4+ or CD8+ T cells, or bulk PBMC T cells (not recorded which). The receptor was derived from a woman aged 45-65 years in good health.

The CDR3 sequence is CASSDTPEDNQPQHF. The chain has TRBV19 and TRBJ1-5; the D call from TCRdb, TRBD1, cannot be confirmed without DNA. CDR3 length equals 15 residues. Germline assignment: CDR1 LNHDA and CDR2 SQIVND (reference sequence). The full variable domain, completed using reference TRBV19 and TRBJ1-5, is DGGITQSPKYLFRKEGQNVTLSCEQNLNHDAMYWYRQDPGQGLRLIYYSQIVNDFQKGDIAEGYSVSREKKESFPLTVTSAQKNPTAFYLCASSDTPEDNQPQHFGDGTRLSIL.